These 24 T cell receptor beta chains share one sample of origin, sequenced in a study of OX40 agonist ivuxolimab in advanced cancers. The assay was immunoSEQ multiplex PCR, and TCRdb's table has in-frame clones only and misses some. The sample carries fewer than 35,000 clones, roughly nine tenths recorded once. This sample comprised CD4+ or CD8+ T cells sorted from blood, obtained in a trial of the OX40 agonist ivuxolimab. These receptors came from an adult with an advanced solid tumor such as melanoma, head and neck, liver or kidney cancer.

The rearrangement links TRBV6-5 to TRBJ2-7; no clear D. Germline CDR1 reads MNHEY; CDR2 reads SVGAGI. The CDR3 length is 12 residues. Trimming left V 6 bases short and J 3 bases short, with 9 bases between. The CDR3 nucleotides read TGTGCCAGCAGCAATGGCATCTACGAGCAGTACTTC. Encoded protein: CASSNGIYEQYF.

This clone was seen only once. The gene calls are TRBV7-2 and TRBJ1-6, with 12 bases fitting TRBD1. Germline CDR1 SGHTA, CDR2 FQGNSA. The CDR3 runs to 15 residues. V lost 5 bases, J lost 8 bases, and 4 bases stayed unmatched. The CDR3 reads CASSQGQGADSPLHF. CDR3 DNA: TGTGCCAGCAGCCAGGGACAGGGGGCTGATTCACCCCTCCACTTT.

The table lists this clone with a few counts. This chain joins TRBV7-9 and TRBJ2-5; D is possibly TRBD2 (7 bases). CDR3 length: 14 residues. In germline, CDR1 is SEHNR, CDR2 FQNEAQ (reference sequence). V lost 0 bases and J 5 bases, leaving 10 bases between the germline ends. DNA of the CDR3: TGTGCCAGCAGCTTAGCGGGGGGGCCGGAGACCCAGTACTTC. This sequence encodes CASSLAGGPETQYF.

This rearrangement joins TRBV5-1 to TRBJ2-5; D is perhaps TRBD2 (6 bases). The V gene's germline CDR1 is SGHRS and CDR2 YFSETQ. The CDR3 totals 16 residues. V dropped 4 bases and J dropped 5 bases, with 21 bases sitting between them. Here the CDR3 DNA reads TGCGCCAGCAGCACCCCCCTGGGGCGGGGAAAGGAGACCCAGTACTTC. Protein sequence: CASSTPLGRGKETQYF.

This clone appeared once. The chain links TRBV27 to TRBJ1-1; TRBD1 might be the D (6 bases). Looked up from germline, CDR1 is MNHEY and CDR2 is SMNVEV (reference sequence). The CDR3 sequence is 15 residues long. V lost 3 bases to trimming and J lost 4 bases, with 15 bases between them. The CDR3 sequence is CASSFRGAGGTEAFF. CDR3 sequence (DNA): TGTGCCAGCAGTTTTAGGGGGGCGGGGGGCACTGAAGCTTTCTTT.

The chain combines TRBV5-4 with TRBJ2-5, with D possibly matching TRBD1 (5 bases). The CDR3 length is 14 residues. V dropped 5 bases and J dropped 0 bases, with 11 bases sitting between them. Germline lookup yields CDR1 SGHNT and CDR2 YYREEE (reference sequence). The CDR3 is CASRQTAHQETQYF. The CDR3 nucleotides read TGTGCCAGCAGACAGACAGCCCACCAAGAGACCCAGTACTTC.

This chain joins TRBV6-5 and TRBJ2-3; 12 nucleotides agree with TRBD2. This CDR3 comprises 14 residues. CDR1 MNHEY and CDR2 SVGAGI come from the germline V gene. V lost 5 bases, J lost 7 bases, and 4 bases stayed unmatched. The DNA of the CDR3 is TGTGCCAGCAGTCCTAGCGGGAGGGGACATACGCAGTATTTT. Amino acids: CASSPSGRGHTQYF.

This chain links TRBV28 with TRBJ1-4, with no clear D. V lost 7 bases, J lost 6 bases, and 6 bases lay in between. This CDR3 has 11 amino acids. CDR1 and CDR2 (germline): MDHEN, SYDVKM. This CDR3 is CASKGDEKLFF. CDR3 sequence (DNA): TGTGCCAGCAAGGGAGATGAAAAACTGTTTTTT.

The V call is TRBV30, the J call TRBJ2-7; D is undetermined. V gave up 1 base and J gave up 3 bases, with 4 bases separating them. CDR1 is GTSNPN and CDR2 is SVGIG in the germline V gene (reference sequence). This CDR3 spans 11 amino acids. CDR3 bases: TGTGCCTGGAGTGCCAGCTACGAGCAGTACTTC. Translated: CAWSASYEQYF.

The chain combines TRBV14 with TRBJ1-3, with D unresolved. Looked up from germline, CDR1 is SGHDN and CDR2 is FVKESK. V was trimmed by 5 bases and J by 4 bases, leaving 12 bases between them. The CDR3 spans 14 residues. CDR3 sequence: CASSGLGKGNTIYF. The CDR3 DNA follows: TGTGCCAGCAGCGGGTTAGGAAAAGGAAACACCATATATTTT.

The chain couples TRBV2 to TRBJ1-6; the D is unclear. Germline V CDR1 and CDR2: SNHLY, FYNNEI. V was cut by 6 bases and J by 7 bases, with 13 bases left in between. The CDR3 is made up of 14 amino acids. The CDR3 sequence is CASRKEQLNSPLHF. The CDR3 bases are TGTGCCAGCAGAAAGGAACAGCTCAATTCACCCCTCCACTTT.

The chain couples TRBV27 to TRBJ1-2; no clear D. Looked up from germline, CDR1 is MNHEY and CDR2 is SMNVEV (reference sequence). CDR3 size: 13 residues. V shed 5 bases and J shed 6 bases, with 13 bases lying between them. CDR3 bases: TGTGCCAGCAGTCGTATAGGGAGCGATGGCTACACCTTC. This encodes CASSRIGSDGYTF.

V is TRBV4-2 and J is TRBJ2-5, with 11 positions matching TRBD2. V lost 1 base to trimming and J lost 5 bases; unmatched junction nucleotides: 12. This CDR3 comprises 18 residues. Looked up from germline, CDR1 is LGHNA and CDR2 is YNFKEQ. This CDR3 is CASSQGGLAGGRGETQYF. CDR3 DNA: TGTGCCAGCAGCCAAGGAGGGCTAGCGGGGGGCCGGGGGGAGACCCAGTACTTC.

V and J are TRBV19 and TRBJ2-3, with 10 positions matching TRBD2. The CDR3 is made up of 18 amino acids. Trimming at V came to 3 bases and at J to 4 bases, leaving 13 bases not matched to a gene. CDR1 and CDR2 (germline): LNHDA, SQIVND (reference sequence). The CDR3 DNA follows: TGTGCCAGTAGTATGCCCCCGGGGAGCGGGGGGGCAGCAGATACGCAGTATTTT. Its protein product is CASSMPPGSGGAADTQYF.

This chain uses TRBV6-5 with TRBJ1-4; TRBD1 matches at 8 bases. Looked up from germline, CDR1 is MNHEY and CDR2 is SVGAGI. The CDR3 runs 15 residues. The J segment lost 10 bases and the V segment lost 2 bases, leaving 9 bases of the junction unmatched. The CDR3 DNA is TGTGCCAGCAGTTACGGACGGACAGGGAGAGGAAAACTGTTTTTT. It encodes CASSYGRTGRGKLFF.

The rearrangement joins TRBV7-2 to TRBJ2-1; D perhaps matches TRBD2 (6 bases). The CDR3 has 13 residues. V was cut by 4 bases and J by 7 bases, with 11 bases left in between. The germline V gene encodes CDR1 SGHTA and CDR2 FQGNSA. The CDR3 protein is CASSSKRENEQFF. The CDR3 coding sequence is TGTGCCAGCAGCTCAAAACGGGAGAATGAGCAGTTCTTC.

This chain joins TRBV6-1 and TRBJ2-7; D may be TRBD1 (6 bases). CDR3 length: 12 amino acids. CDR1 MNHNS and CDR2 SASEGT come from the germline V gene. Trimming stripped 8 bases from V and 5 bases from J, with 13 bases between. CDR3 DNA: TGTGCCAGCGGGCGTGGGGGCCACGAGCAGTACTTC. It translates to CASGRGGHEQYF.

V is TRBV11-2 and J is TRBJ2-5; 7 bases are a match to TRBD1. The germline V gene has CDR1 SGHAT and CDR2 FQNNGV. V trimming: 2 bases; J trimming: 3 bases; junction bases outside the gene matches: 3. This CDR3 comprises 14 residues. This CDR3 is CASSLFGTEETQYF. CDR3 coding DNA: TGTGCCAGCAGCTTATTCGGGACAGAAGAGACCCAGTACTTC.

The rearrangement joins TRBV7-9 to TRBJ1-6, with 8 bases fitting TRBD1. The V gene end was trimmed by 4 bases and the J gene end by 6 bases; junction bases not matched to a gene: 8. The V gene's germline CDR1 is SEHNR and CDR2 FQNEAQ (reference sequence). The CDR3 runs to 16 residues. Here the CDR3 DNA reads TGTGCCAGCAGCTCTAGGAACAGGGGGGGTAATTCACCCCTCCACTTT. Translation: CASSSRNRGGNSPLHF.

The chain recombines TRBV6-1 with TRBJ2-5; perhaps TRBD1 as D (5 bases). This CDR3 has 13 amino acids. V shed 5 bases and J shed 4 bases, with 11 bases lying between them. CDR1 MNHNS and CDR2 SASEGT come from the germline V gene. Here the CDR3 reads CASSRQMGETQYF. DNA of the CDR3: TGTGCCAGCAGTCGACAGATGGGAGAGACCCAGTACTTC.

A note on this clone: The junction does not match germline at one end; this may be a read error. The CDR3 sequence: CASSLDRVPQYGYTF. The CDR3 DNA sequence: TGTGCCAGCAGCCTAGACAGGGTACCTCAGTATGGCTACACCTTC. The chain is built from TRBV11-2 and TRBJ1-2; 7 nucleotides line up with TRBD1. This CDR3 has 15 amino acids. Germline V gives CDR1 SGHAT, CDR2 FQNNGV.

The rearrangement links TRBV2 to TRBJ2-7; D may be TRBD2 (6 bases). The ends were cut back, 1 base at V and 7 bases at J, with 11 bases in the middle. The CDR3 length is 13 residues. The germline CDR1 and CDR2 sequences are SNHLY and FYNNEI. CDR3 in DNA: TGTGCCAGCAGTGAAGAATGGGGGAGGGAGCAGTACTTC. Amino acid sequence: CASSEEWGREQYF. Using reference TRBV2 and TRBJ2-7 for the parts outside the CDR3, the full variable domain is EPEVTQTPSHQVTQMGQEVILRCVPISNHLYFYWYRQILGQKVEFLVSFYNNEISEKSEIFDDQFSVERPDGSNFTLKIRSTKLEDSAMYFCASSEEWGREQYFGPGTRLTVT.

This chain joins TRBV11-2 and TRBJ2-7; D gene uncertain. V dropped 5 bases and J dropped 3 bases, with 14 bases sitting between them. Germline assignment: CDR1 SGHAT and CDR2 FQNNGV. There are 14 residues in the CDR3. CDR3 amino acids: CASSPKTQLYEQYF. The DNA of the CDR3 is TGTGCCAGCAGCCCGAAGACACAGCTCTACGAGCAGTACTTC.

This chain links TRBV28 with TRBJ2-5; D not resolved. Trimming shortened V by 7 bases and J by 1 base, and 13 bases separated the two germline ends. This CDR3 region has 14 residues. Germline lookup yields CDR1 MDHEN and CDR2 SYDVKM. For the CDR3, the DNA is TGTGCCAGCAATCGTAGGTTGACCCAAGAGACCCAGTACTTC. This encodes CASNRRLTQETQYF.